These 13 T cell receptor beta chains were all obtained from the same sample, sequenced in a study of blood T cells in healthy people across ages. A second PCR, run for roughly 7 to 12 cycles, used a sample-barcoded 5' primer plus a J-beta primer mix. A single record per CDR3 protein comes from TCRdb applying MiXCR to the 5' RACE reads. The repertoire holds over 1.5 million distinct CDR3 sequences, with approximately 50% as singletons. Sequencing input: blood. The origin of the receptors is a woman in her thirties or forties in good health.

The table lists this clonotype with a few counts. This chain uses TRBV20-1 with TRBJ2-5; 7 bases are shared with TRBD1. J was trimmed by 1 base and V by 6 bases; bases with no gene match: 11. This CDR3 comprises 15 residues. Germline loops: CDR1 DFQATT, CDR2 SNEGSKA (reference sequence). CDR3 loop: CSARDSKALQETQYF. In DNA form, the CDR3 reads TGCAGTGCAAGGGACAGCAAAGCGCTCCAAGAGACCCAGTACTTC.

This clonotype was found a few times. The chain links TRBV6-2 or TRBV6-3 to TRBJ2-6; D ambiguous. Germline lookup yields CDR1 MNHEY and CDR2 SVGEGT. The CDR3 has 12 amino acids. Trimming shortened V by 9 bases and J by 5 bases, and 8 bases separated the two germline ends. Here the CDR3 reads CASNLRANVLTF. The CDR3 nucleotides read TGTGCCAGTAACCTTCGGGCCAACGTCCTGACTTTC.

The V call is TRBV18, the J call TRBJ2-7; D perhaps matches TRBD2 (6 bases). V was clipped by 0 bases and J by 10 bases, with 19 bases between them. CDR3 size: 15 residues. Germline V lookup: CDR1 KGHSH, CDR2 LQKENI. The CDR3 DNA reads TGTGCCAGCTCACCACCGGAAACTAGGGGCGGGGAACAGTACTTC. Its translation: CASSPPETRGGEQYF.

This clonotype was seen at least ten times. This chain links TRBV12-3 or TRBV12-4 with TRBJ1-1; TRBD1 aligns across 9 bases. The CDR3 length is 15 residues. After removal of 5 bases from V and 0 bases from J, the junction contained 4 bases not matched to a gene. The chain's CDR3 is CASSPRTGVNTEAFF. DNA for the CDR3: TGTGCCAGCAGTCCACGGACAGGGGTGAACACTGAAGCTTTCTTT.

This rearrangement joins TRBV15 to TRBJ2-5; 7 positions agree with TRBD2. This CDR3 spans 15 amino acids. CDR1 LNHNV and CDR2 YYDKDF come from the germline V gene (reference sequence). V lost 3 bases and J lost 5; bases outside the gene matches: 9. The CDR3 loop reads CATSSRAGWGETQYF. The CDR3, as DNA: TGTGCCACCAGCAGCCGAGCGGGGTGGGGGGAGACCCAGTACTTC. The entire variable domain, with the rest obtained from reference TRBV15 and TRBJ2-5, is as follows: DAMVIQNPRYQVTQFGKPVTLSCSQTLNHNVMYWYQQKSSQAPKLLFHYYDKDFNNEADTPDNFQSRRPNTSFCFLDIRSPGLGDTAMYLCATSSRAGWGETQYFGPGTRLLVL.

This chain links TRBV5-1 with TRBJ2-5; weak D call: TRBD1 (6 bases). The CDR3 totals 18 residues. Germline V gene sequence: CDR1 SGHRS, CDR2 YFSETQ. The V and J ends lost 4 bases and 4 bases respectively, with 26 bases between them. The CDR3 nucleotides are TGCGCCAGCAGCCCCTCTGGGGCAAGACAGGTGAATGGAGAGACCCAGTACTTC. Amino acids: CASSPSGARQVNGETQYF.

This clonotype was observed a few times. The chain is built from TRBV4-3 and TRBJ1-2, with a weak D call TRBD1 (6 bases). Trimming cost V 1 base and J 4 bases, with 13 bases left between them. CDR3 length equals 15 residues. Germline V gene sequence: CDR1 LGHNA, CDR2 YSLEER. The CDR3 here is CASSQVPGVFYGYTF. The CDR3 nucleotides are TGCGCCAGCAGCCAAGTACCAGGGGTATTCTATGGCTACACCTTC.

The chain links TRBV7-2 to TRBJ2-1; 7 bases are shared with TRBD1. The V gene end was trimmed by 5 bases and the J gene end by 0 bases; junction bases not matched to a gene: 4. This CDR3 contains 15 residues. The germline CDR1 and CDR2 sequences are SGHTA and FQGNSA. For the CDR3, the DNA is TGTGCCAGCAGCACCGGACAGGTCTCCTACAATGAGCAGTTCTTC. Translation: CASSTGQVSYNEQFF.

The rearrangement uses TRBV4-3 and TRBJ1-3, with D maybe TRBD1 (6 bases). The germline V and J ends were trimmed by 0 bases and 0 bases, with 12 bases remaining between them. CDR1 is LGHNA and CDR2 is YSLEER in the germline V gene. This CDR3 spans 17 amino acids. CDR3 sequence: CASSQDADSNSGNTIYF. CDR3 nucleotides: TGCGCCAGCAGCCAAGATGCGGACAGCAACTCTGGAAACACCATATATTTT.

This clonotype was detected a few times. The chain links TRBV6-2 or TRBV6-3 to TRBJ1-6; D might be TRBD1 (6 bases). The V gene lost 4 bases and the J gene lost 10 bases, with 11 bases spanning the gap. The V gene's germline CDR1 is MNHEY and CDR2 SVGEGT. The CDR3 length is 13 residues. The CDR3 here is CASSSGQPSPLHF. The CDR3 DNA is TGTGCCAGCAGTTCCGGACAGCCCTCACCCCTCCACTTT.

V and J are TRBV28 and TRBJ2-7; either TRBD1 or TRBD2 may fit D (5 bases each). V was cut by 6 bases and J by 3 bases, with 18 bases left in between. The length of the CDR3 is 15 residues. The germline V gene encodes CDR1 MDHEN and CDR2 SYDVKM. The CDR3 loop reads CASRATGPRGYEQYF. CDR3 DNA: TGTGCCAGCAGAGCCACAGGTCCCCGGGGCTACGAGCAGTACTTC. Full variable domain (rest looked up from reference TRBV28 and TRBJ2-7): DVKVTQSSRYLVKRTGEKVFLECVQDMDHENMFWYRQDPGLGLRLIYFSYDVKMKEKGDIPEGYSVSREKKERFSLILESASTNQTSMYLCASRATGPRGYEQYFGPGTRLTVT.

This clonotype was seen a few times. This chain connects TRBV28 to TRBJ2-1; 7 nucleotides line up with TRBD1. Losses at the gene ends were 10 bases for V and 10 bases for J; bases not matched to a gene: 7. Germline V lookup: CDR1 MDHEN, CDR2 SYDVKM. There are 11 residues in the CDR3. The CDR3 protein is CATRTGLEQFF. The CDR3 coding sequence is TGTGCCACGCGGACAGGTTTAGAGCAGTTCTTC.

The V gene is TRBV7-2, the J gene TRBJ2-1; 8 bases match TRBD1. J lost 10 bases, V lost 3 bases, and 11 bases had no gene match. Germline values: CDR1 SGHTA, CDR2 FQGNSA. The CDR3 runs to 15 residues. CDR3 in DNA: TGTGCCAGCAGCTTGGCCGGGACAGGTTGGTTGGAGCAGTTCTTC. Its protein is CASSLAGTGWLEQFF.